Listed here is a single T cell receptor beta chain. Authors' methods: Cell counts per sample came from amplifying reference gene primers. TCRdb's copy holds only in-frame clones and misses some; the assay was immunoSEQ multiplex PCR. V and J calls and clone size are those listed in that table; D and trimming were worked out from the DNA. The table records 100,000 to 150,000 clones, about 87% of them present only once. These data come from a study of blood T cell repertoires in COVID-19. Looking at the study overall: Samples of COVID-19 (acute and convalescent) were obtained from the United States, Italy and Spain. PBMCs, B-cell-depleted T cells, or T cells were the source of the cDNA or gDNA that made up the material.

Trimming shortened V by 3 bases and J by 8 bases, and 14 bases separated the two germline ends. The CDR3 runs to 15 residues. The germline CDR1 and CDR2 sequences are ENHRY and SYGVKD. The V gene is TRBV10-3, the J gene TRBJ1-6; D unresolved. Sequenced input: peripheral blood. This clonotype originated in a man in his fifties or sixties with acute or convalescent COVID-19. Written as DNA, the CDR3 is TGTGCCATCAGTGACTCTACGGGGTGGTATTCACCCCTCCACTTT. Its protein is CAISDSTGWYSPLHF.